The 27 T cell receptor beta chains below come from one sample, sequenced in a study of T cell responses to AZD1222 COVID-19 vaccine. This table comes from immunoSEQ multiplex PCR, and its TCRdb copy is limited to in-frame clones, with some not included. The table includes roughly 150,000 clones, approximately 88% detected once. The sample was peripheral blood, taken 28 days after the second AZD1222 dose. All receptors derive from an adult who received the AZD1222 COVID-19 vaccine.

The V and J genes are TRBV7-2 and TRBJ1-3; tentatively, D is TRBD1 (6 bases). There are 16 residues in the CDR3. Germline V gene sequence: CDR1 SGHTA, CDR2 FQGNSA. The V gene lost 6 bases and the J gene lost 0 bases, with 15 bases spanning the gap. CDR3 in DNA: TGTGCCAGCAGTCCGTGGACAGCCAACTCTGGAAACACCATATATTTT. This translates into CASSPWTANSGNTIYF.

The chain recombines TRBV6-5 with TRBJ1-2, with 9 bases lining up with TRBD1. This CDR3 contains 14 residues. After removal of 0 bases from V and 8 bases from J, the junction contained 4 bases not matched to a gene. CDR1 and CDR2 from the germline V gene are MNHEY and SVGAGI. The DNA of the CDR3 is TGTGCCAGCAGTTACTCACAGGGGGCGCAGGGCTACACCTTC. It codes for CASSYSQGAQGYTF.

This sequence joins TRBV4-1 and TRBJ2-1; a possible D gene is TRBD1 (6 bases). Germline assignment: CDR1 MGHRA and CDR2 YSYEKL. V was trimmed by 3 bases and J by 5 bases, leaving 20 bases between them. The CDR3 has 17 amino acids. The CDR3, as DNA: TGCGCCAGCAGCCAGTTCGCGGCCAGGGGCCAAAACAATGAGCAGTTCTTC. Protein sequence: CASSQFAARGQNNEQFF.

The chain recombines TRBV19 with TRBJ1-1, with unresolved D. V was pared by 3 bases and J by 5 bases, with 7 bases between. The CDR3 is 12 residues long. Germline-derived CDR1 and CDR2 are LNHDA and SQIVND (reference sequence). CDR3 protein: CASSIWGTEAFF. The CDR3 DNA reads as TGTGCCAGTAGTATTTGGGGAACTGAAGCTTTCTTT.

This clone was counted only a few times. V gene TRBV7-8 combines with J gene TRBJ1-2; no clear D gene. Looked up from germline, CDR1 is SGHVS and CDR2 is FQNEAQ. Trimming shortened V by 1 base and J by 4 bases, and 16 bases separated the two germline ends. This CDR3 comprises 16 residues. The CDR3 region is CASSLVEGSAGYGYTF. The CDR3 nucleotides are TGTGCCAGCAGCTTAGTCGAGGGCAGTGCTGGCTATGGCTACACCTTC. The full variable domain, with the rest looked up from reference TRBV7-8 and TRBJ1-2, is GAGVSQSPRYKVAKRGQDVALRCDPISGHVSLFWYQQALGQGPEFLTYFQNEAQLDKSGLPSDRFFAERPEGSVSTLKIQRTQQEDSAVYLCASSLVEGSAGYGYTFGSGTRLTVV.

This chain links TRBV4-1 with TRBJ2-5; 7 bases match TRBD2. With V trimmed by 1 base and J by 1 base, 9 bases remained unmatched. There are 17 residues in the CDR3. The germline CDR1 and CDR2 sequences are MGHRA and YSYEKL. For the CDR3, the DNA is TGCGCCAGCAGCCAAGTACTCTACGGGGGGTCCCAAGAGACCCAGTACTTC. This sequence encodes CASSQVLYGGSQETQYF.

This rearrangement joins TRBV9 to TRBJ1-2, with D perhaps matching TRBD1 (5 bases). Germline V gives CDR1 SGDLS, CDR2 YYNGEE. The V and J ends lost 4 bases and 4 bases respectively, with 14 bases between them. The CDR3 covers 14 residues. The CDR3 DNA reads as TGTGCCAGCAGCTCACGACAGCATAGCTATGGCTACACCTTC. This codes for CASSSRQHSYGYTF. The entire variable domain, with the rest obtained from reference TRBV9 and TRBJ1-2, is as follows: DSGVTQTPKHLITATGQRVTLRCSPRSGDLSVYWYQQSLDQGLQFLIQYYNGEERAKGNILERFSAQQFPDLHSELNLSSLELGDSALYFCASSSRQHSYGYTFGSGTRLTVV.

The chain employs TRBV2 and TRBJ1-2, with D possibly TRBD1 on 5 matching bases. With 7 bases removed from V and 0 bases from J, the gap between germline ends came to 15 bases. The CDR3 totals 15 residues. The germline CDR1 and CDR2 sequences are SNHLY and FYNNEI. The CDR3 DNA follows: TGTGCCAGCACTCTAGACGGGGGAGCTAACTATGGCTACACCTTC. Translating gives CASTLDGGANYGYTF.

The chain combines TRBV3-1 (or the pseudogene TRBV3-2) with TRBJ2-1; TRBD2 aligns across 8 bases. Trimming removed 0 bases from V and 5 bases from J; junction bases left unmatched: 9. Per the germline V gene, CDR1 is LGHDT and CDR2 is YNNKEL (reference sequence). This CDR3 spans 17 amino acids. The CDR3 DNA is TGTGCCAGCAGCCAAGAAGACCGGGGGGGCCCCCACAATGAGCAGTTCTTC. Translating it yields CASSQEDRGGPHNEQFF.

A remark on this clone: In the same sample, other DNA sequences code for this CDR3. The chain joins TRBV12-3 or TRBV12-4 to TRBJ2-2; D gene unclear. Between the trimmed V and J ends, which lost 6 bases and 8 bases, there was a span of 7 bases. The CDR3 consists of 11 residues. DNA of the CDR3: TGTGCCAGCAGGCTAACAGGGGAGCTGTTTTTT. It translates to CASRLTGELFF.

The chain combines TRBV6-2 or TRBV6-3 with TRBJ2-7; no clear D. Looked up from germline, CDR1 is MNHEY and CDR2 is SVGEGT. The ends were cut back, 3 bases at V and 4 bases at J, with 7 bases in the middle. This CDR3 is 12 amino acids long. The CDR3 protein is CASSYDGYEQYF. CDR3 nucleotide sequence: TGTGCCAGCAGTTATGACGGATACGAGCAGTACTTC.

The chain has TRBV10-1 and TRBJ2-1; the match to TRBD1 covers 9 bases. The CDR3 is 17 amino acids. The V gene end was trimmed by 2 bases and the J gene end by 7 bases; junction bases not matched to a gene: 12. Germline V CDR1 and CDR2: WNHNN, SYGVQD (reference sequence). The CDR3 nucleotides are TGCGCCAGCAGTGAGGCAAACAGGGGGCGCGAATATAATGAGCAGTTCTTC. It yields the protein CASSEANRGREYNEQFF.

CDR3 amino acids: CASSLWQGNVHEQYF. The CDR3 DNA reads as TGTGCCAGCAGCCTGTGGCAGGGGAATGTACACGAGCAGTACTTC. The genes are TRBV3-1 (or the pseudogene TRBV3-2) and TRBJ2-7; D possibly corresponds to TRBD1 (6 bases). Germline loops: CDR1 LGHDT, CDR2 YNNKEL (reference sequence). The CDR3 has 15 amino acids. V lost 4 bases and J 5 bases, leaving 18 bases between the germline ends.

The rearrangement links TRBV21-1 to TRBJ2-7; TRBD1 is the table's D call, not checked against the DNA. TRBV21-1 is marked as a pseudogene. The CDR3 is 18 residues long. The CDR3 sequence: CASSKGEVGRGHLNEQYF. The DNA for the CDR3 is TGTGCCAGCAGCAAAGGAGAGGTGGGCAGGGGGCATCTTAACGAGCAGTACTTC.

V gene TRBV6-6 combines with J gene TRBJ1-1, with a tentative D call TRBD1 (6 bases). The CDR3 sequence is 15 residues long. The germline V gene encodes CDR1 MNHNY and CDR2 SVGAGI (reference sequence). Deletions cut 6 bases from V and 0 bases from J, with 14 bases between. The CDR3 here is CASSPGDGMNTEAFF. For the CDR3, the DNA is TGTGCCAGCAGCCCAGGGGACGGGATGAACACTGAAGCTTTCTTT.

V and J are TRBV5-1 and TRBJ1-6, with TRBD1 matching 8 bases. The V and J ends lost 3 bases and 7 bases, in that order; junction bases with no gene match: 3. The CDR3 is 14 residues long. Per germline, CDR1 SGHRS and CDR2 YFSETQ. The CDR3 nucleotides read TGCGCCAGCAGCTGGGACAGGAGGAATTCACCCCTCCACTTT. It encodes CASSWDRRNSPLHF.

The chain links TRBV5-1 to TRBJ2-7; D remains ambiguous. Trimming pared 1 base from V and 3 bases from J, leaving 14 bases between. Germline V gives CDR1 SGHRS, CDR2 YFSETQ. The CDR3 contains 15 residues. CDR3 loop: CASSLYGPEDYEQYF. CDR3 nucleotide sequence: TGCGCCAGCAGCTTGTATGGACCAGAAGACTACGAGCAGTACTTC.

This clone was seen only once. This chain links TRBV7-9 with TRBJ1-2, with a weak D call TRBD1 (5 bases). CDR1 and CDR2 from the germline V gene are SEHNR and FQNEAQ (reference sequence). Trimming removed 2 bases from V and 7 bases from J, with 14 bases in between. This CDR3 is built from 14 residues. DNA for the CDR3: TGTGCCAGCAGCTTATCGGGGACGGCAACTGGCTACACCTTC. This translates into CASSLSGTATGYTF.

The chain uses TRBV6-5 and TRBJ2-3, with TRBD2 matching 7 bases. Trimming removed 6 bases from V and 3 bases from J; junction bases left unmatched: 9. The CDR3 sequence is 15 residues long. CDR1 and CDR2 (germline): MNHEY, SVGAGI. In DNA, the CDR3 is TGTGCCAGCAGGCTTAGCGGGCAAGGGACAGATACGCAGTATTTT. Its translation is CASRLSGQGTDTQYF.

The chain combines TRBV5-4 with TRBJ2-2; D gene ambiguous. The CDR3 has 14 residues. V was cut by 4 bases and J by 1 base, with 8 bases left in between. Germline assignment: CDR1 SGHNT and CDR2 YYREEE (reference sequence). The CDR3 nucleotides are TGTGCCAGCAGCGCCACCGGGAACACCGGGGAGCTGTTTTTT. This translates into CASSATGNTGELFF.

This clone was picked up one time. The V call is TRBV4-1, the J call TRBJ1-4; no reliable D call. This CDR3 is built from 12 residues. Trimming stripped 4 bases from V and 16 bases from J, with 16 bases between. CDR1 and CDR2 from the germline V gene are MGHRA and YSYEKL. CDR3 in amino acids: CASSPPGTETFF. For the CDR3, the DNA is TGCGCCAGCAGCCCACCCGGTACAGAAACGTTTTTT.

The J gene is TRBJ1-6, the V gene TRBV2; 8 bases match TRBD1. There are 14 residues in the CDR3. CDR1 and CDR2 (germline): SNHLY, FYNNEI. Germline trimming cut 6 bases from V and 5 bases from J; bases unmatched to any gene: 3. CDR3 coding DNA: TGTGCCAGCAGCCGGGACAGGAATAATTCACCCCTCCACTTT. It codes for CASSRDRNNSPLHF.

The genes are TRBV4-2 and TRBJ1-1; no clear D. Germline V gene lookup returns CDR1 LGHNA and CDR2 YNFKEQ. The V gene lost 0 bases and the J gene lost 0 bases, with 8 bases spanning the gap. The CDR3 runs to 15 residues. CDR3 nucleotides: TGTGCCAGCAGCCAAGATCTTGGCCTGAACACTGAAGCTTTCTTT. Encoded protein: CASSQDLGLNTEAFF.

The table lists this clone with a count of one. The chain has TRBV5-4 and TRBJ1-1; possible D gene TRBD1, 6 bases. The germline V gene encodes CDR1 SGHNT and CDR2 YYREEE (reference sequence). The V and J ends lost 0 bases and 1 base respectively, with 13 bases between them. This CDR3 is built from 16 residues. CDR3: CASSLDLRQANTEAFF. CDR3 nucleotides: TGTGCCAGCAGCTTGGACCTCAGACAGGCGAACACTGAAGCTTTCTTT.

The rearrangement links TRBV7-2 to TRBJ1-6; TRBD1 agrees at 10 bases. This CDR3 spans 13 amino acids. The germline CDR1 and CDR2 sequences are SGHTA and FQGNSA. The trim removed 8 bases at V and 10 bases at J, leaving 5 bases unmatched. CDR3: CASSTGGASPLHF. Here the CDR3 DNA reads TGTGCCAGCTCGACAGGGGGCGCCTCACCCCTCCACTTT.

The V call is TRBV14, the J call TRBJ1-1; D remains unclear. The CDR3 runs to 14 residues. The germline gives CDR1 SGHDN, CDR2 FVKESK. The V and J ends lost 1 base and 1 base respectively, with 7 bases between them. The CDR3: CASSQGLANTEAFF. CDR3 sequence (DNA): TGTGCCAGCAGCCAAGGGTTGGCGAACACTGAAGCTTTCTTT.

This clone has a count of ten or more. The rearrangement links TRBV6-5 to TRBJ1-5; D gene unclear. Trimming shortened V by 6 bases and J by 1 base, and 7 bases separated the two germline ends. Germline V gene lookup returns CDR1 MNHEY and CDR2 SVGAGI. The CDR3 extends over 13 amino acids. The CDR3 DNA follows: TGTGCCAGCAGGGGAGGGAGCAATCAGCCCCAGCATTTT. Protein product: CASRGGSNQPQHF.